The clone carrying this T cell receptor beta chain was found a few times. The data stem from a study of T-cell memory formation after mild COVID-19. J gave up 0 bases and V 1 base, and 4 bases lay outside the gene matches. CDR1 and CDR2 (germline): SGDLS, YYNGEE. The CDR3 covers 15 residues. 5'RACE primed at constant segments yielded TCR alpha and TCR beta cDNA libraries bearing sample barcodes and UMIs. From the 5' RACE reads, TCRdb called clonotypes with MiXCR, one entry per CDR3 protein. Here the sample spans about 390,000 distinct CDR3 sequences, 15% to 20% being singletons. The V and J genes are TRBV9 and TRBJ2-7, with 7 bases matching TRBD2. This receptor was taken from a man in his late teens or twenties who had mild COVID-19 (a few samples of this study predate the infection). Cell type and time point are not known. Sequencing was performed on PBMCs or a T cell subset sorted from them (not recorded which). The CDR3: CASSVRAGYSYEQYF. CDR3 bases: TGTGCCAGCAGCGTAAGAGCGGGGTACTCCTACGAGCAGTACTTC.